This T cell receptor beta chain originates from a study of blood T cell repertoires in COVID-19 (TCRdb year 2020). Turning to the overall study: Samples from collaborators originated in the United States, Italy and Spain and spanned both the acute and convalescent phases of COVID-19. A de-identified subject ID, COVID-19 status, age in years and sex were almost always included in the sample metadata. Subjects who had been exposed to COVID-19, were actively infected with it, or had recovered from it provided the deeply sampled blood TCRbeta repertoires that made up the dataset. The repertoires were released in a freely available public database intended as a resource for research on the immune response to SARS-CoV-2. HLA class I and class II types, where available, came from metadata supplied by the sample provider rather than from assay-based typing. Samples were obtained from the ongoing ImmuneRACE study (first 160 participants) and from about 1,300 subjects provided by 6 global collaborators. The material from the prospective study consisted of cDNA or gDNA derived from T cells, B-cell-depleted T cells, or PBMCs.

Counted from cysteine to phenylalanine, this CDR3 has 13 amino acids. Only CDR3 DNA remains: 39 bases, in frame from the first base. At the junction V is shortened by 6 bases and J by 5 bases; bases outside the gene matches: 0. Collaborating institutions collected whole blood in K2EDTA tubes following their own protocols. Collaborator samples were shipped for TCRbeta analysis as frozen whole blood, isolated PBMCs, or DNA extracted from either sample type. Points the paper makes about the study in general: Clinical and demographic metadata were provided uncurated, with the amount varying by source and participant.

In regard to this clone: Its antigen has not been determined. No base quality information exists; no much larger clone differs at one position.

TCRbeta CDR3 regions were amplified from genomic DNA by means of the immunoSEQ Assay, a bias-controlled multiplex PCR. The authors processed their data as follows. Within the assay, amplification of reference gene primers was used to estimate how many nucleated cells each sample contained. To quantify the absolute abundance of each unique TCRbeta CDR3 rearrangement, sequence reads were collapsed and filtered. For each sample, productive Simpson clonality was calculated by taking the square root of Simpson's diversity index across productive rearrangements. TCRdb took over this immuneACCESS table, retaining in-frame rearrangements with V and J assigned. Such tables are incomplete; in checked studies, under half of the missing clones stem from an unresolved V gene, and the remainder is unexplained. From that table come the V and J calls and clone size; the DNA was used to work out D and trimming. The sample has around 70,000 clones on record, approximately 90% of them singletons. Together, the top ten hold about 7.3% of the sample.

Recombination connected TRBV12-3 or TRBV12-4 to TRBJ2-3; 12 bases in the junction line up with TRBD2. The receptor was isolated from a human donor in a cohort sampled during active COVID-19. The specimen sequenced was peripheral blood. In nucleotides, the sequence is TGTGCCAGCAGACTAGCGGGGGGAGATACGCAGTATTTT. This sequence encodes CASRLAGGDTQYF.